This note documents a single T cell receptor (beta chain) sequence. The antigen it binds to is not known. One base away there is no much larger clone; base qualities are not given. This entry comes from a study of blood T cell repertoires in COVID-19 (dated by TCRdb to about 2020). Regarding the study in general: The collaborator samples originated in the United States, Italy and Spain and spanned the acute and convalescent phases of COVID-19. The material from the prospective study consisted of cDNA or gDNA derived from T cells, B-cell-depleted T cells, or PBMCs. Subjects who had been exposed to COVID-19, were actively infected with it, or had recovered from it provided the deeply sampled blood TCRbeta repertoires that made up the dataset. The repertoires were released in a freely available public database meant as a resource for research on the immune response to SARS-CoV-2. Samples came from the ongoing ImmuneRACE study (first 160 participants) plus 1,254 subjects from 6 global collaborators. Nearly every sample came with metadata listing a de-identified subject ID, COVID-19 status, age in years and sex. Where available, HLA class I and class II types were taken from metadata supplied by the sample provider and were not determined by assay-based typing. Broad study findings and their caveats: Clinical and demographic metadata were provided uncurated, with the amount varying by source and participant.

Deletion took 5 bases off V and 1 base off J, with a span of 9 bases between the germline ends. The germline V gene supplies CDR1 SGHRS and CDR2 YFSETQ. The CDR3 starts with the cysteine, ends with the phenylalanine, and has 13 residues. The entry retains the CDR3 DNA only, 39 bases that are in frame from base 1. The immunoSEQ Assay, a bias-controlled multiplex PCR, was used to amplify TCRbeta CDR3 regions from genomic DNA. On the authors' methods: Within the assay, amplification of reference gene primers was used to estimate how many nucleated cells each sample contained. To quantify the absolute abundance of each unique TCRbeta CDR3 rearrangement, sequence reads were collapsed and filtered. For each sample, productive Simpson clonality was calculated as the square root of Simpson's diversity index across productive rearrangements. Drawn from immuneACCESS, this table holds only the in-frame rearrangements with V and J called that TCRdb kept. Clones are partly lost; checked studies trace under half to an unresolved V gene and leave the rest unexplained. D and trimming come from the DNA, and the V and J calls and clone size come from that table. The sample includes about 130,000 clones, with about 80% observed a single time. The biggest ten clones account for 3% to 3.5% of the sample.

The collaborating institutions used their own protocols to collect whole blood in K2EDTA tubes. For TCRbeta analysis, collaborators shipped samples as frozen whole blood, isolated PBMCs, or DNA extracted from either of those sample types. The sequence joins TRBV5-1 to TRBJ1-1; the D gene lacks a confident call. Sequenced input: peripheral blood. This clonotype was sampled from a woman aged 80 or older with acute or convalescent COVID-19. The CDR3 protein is CASRLIANTEAFF. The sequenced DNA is TGCGCCAGCAGGCTTATAGCGAACACTGAAGCTTTCTTT.